The 22 T cell receptor beta chains presented below share a single source sample, sequenced in a study of STAT5B mutations in CD4+ large granular lymphocyte leukemia. Libraries were prepared by immunoSEQ multiplex PCR; TCRdb keeps only in-frame clonotypes and omits some of them. The sample carries approximately 41,000 clones, approximately 85% recorded once. The sequencing input was CD4+ T cells from blood buffy coats. The origin of the receptors is a human donor in good health.

The chain employs TRBV6-1 and TRBJ1-5; possibly TRBD1 for D (6 bases). Trimming stripped 4 bases from V and 1 base from J, with 17 bases between. CDR3 length: 17 amino acids. Germline CDR1 reads MNHNS; CDR2 reads SASEGT. The CDR3 here is CASSAGQFLRSNQPQHF. CDR3 coding DNA: TGTGCCAGCAGTGCCGGACAGTTTCTAAGGAGCAATCAGCCCCAGCATTTT.

The chain has TRBV6-1 and TRBJ2-1, with TRBD1 identical over 8 bases. The CDR3 covers 14 residues. With 1 base clipped from V and 13 bases from J, the junction kept 9 bases outside the gene matches. CDR1 MNHNS and CDR2 SASEGT come from the germline V gene. The CDR3 sequence is CASSEVFAGQAQFF. The CDR3 coding sequence is TGTGCCAGCAGTGAAGTTTTTGCGGGACAGGCACAGTTCTTC.

The V and J genes are TRBV19 and TRBJ1-5; perhaps TRBD1 as D (5 bases). Germline assignment: CDR1 LNHDA and CDR2 SQIVND (reference sequence). The CDR3 is 13 amino acids. V was trimmed by 4 bases and J by 6 bases, leaving 10 bases between them. DNA for the CDR3: TGTGCCAGTAGTAATTCGGGGGGTCAGCCCCAGCATTTT. Translated: CASSNSGGQPQHF.

The chain carries TRBV7-2 and TRBJ1-5; D is unclear. The V and J ends lost 1 base and 0 bases respectively, with 4 bases between them. Germline V gene data show CDR1 as SGHTA and CDR2 as FQGNSA. The CDR3 has 14 amino acids. CDR3 bases: TGTGCCAGCAGCTTAGTGGATAGCAATCAGCCCCAGCATTTT. This sequence encodes CASSLVDSNQPQHF.

The V call is TRBV13, the J call TRBJ2-7; 10 nucleotides match TRBD2. Germline assignment: CDR1 PRHDT and CDR2 FYEKMQ (reference sequence). The CDR3 has 15 amino acids. J lost 0 bases, V lost 5 bases, and 4 bases had no gene match. DNA for the CDR3: TGTGCCAGCAGCGTTAGACTAGCGGGCTCCTACGAGCAGTACTTC. This codes for CASSVRLAGSYEQYF.

This clone was detected a few times. The chain has TRBV7-8 and TRBJ1-1; D is possibly TRBD1 (5 bases). The V gene lost 2 bases and the J gene lost 1 base, with 11 bases spanning the gap. The CDR3 contains 15 residues. Looked up from germline, CDR1 is SGHVS and CDR2 is FQNEAQ. The CDR3 is CASSLSRTRNTEAFF. CDR3 bases: TGTGCCAGCAGCTTAAGTCGGACAAGGAACACTGAAGCTTTCTTT.

In DNA, the CDR3 is TGTGCCAGCAGGGGCACCGGGGAGCTGTTTTTT. It is translated as CASRGTGELFF. The chain employs TRBV6-6 and TRBJ2-2; D uncertain. V lost 6 bases, J lost 4 bases, and 3 bases lay in between. This CDR3 region has 11 residues. The germline V gene encodes CDR1 MNHNY and CDR2 SVGAGI (reference sequence).

The rearrangement uses TRBV6-1 and TRBJ2-5; 10 nucleotides agree with TRBD2. This CDR3 spans 18 amino acids. Per germline, CDR1 MNHNS and CDR2 SASEGT. V was clipped by 2 bases and J by 5 bases; unmatched bases: 14. The CDR3 nucleotides are TGTGCCAGCAGTGAAAGGCTAAACAGCGGGAGGGCCTTGGAGACCCAGTACTTC. Its protein is CASSERLNSGRALETQYF.

The chain carries TRBV5-1 and TRBJ2-3; a weak D match, TRBD1 (6 bases). V was cut by 1 base and J by 0 bases, with 9 bases left in between. CDR3 length: 15 amino acids. In germline, CDR1 is SGHRS, CDR2 YFSETQ. CDR3 sequence reads: CASSLMGASTDTQYF. DNA of the CDR3: TGCGCCAGCAGCTTGATGGGGGCTAGCACAGATACGCAGTATTTT.

The CDR3: CASSLGTPGNSPLHF. CDR3 nucleotide sequence: TGTGCCAGCAGCCTAGGGACTCCGGGGAATTCACCCCTCCACTTT. The chain combines TRBV9 with TRBJ1-6, with a tentative D call TRBD1 (5 bases). CDR3 length: 15 residues. Trimming took 4 bases from V and 7 from J, leaving 15 bases between them. Germline loops: CDR1 SGDLS, CDR2 YYNGEE.

This clone was seen a single time. The rearrangement links TRBV15 to TRBJ2-7, with D perhaps assigned TRBD1 or TRBD2 (6 bases each). CDR3 length equals 15 residues. Per germline, CDR1 LNHNV and CDR2 YYDKDF (reference sequence). V was pared by 0 bases and J by 0 bases, with 9 bases between. The DNA of the CDR3 is TGTGCCACCAGCAGAGAAGGGGGGTCCTCCTACGAGCAGTACTTC. Translation gives CATSREGGSSYEQYF.

This chain connects TRBV7-6 to TRBJ2-5, with TRBD1 matching 10 bases. V gave up 6 bases and J gave up 3 bases; unmatched junction bases: 1. Germline V gives CDR1 SGHVS, CDR2 FNYEAQ. The length of the CDR3 is 13 residues. This chain's CDR3 is CASRGTGEETQYF. CDR3 bases: TGTGCCAGCAGGGGGACAGGGGAAGAGACCCAGTACTTC.

The rearrangement uses TRBV4-3 and TRBJ2-1, with D unresolved. With 1 base removed from V and 6 bases from J, the gap between germline ends came to 10 bases. The germline CDR1 and CDR2 sequences are LGHNA and YSLEER. The CDR3 sequence is 14 residues long. CDR3 sequence reads: CASSQGSEFNEQFF. As DNA, the CDR3 is TGCGCCAGCAGCCAAGGGTCTGAATTCAATGAGCAGTTCTTC.

The chain recombines TRBV9 with TRBJ1-1, with 9 bases fitting TRBD1. Germline values: CDR1 SGDLS, CDR2 YYNGEE. This CDR3 is built from 14 residues. Germline trimming cut 4 bases from V and 4 bases from J; bases unmatched to any gene: 5. In nucleotides, the CDR3 is TGTGCCAGCAGCCCGGGACAGGGTCCCACTGAAGCTTTCTTT. Protein sequence: CASSPGQGPTEAFF.

The chain joins TRBV7-2 to TRBJ2-1; D uncertain. The germline V and J ends were trimmed by 1 base and 8 bases, with 9 bases remaining between them. The CDR3 is made up of 13 amino acids. Germline V gene lookup returns CDR1 SGHTA and CDR2 FQGNSA. The CDR3 is CASSLVVKYEQFF. The CDR3 DNA is TGTGCCAGCAGCTTAGTTGTAAAATATGAGCAGTTCTTC.

V usage is TRBV11-3 and J usage is TRBJ2-7, with TRBD2 matching 9 bases. The J segment lost 5 bases and the V segment lost 5 bases, leaving 13 bases of the junction unmatched. Looked up from germline, CDR1 is SGHNT and CDR2 is YENEEA. This CDR3 contains 16 residues. CDR3 region: CASSGGSGGLSDEQYF. In DNA form, the CDR3 reads TGTGCCAGCAGCGGGGGTAGCGGGGGCCTGTCGGACGAGCAGTACTTC.

CDR3: CASSPQAGGSYEQYF. Written as DNA, the CDR3 is TGCGCCAGCAGCCCCCAGGCGGGGGGTTCCTACGAGCAGTACTTC. The V gene is TRBV5-1, the J gene TRBJ2-7, with 8 bases lining up with TRBD2. The CDR3 runs to 15 residues. V gave up 4 bases and J gave up 1 base; unmatched junction bases: 7. The germline V gene has CDR1 SGHRS and CDR2 YFSETQ.

This chain connects TRBV5-4 to TRBJ2-1; TRBD2 aligns across 13 bases. Germline values: CDR1 SGHNT, CDR2 YYREEE (reference sequence). The V and J ends lost 5 bases and 0 bases, in that order; junction bases with no gene match: 2. CDR3 size: 16 residues. CDR3 in amino acids: CASSRTSGSSYNEQFF. The CDR3, as DNA: TGTGCCAGCAGTCGGACTAGCGGGAGCTCCTACAATGAGCAGTTCTTC.

The chain couples TRBV5-1 to TRBJ2-6; 7 nucleotides match TRBD1. CDR1 and CDR2 (germline): SGHRS, YFSETQ. J lost 0 bases, V lost 3 bases, and 9 bases had no gene match. The CDR3 loop spans 18 amino acids. The CDR3 DNA reads TGCGCCAGCAGCTCCCGGGACAGAGAATTCTCTGGGGCCAACGTCCTGACTTTC. Its translation: CASSSRDREFSGANVLTF. Supplemented by reference TRBV5-1 and TRBJ2-6, the full variable domain reads KAGVTQTPRYLIKTRGQQVTLSCSPISGHRSVSWYQQTPGQGLQFLFEYFSETQRNKGNFPGRFSGRQFSNSRSEMNVSTLELGDSALYLCASSSRDREFSGANVLTFGAGSRLTVL.

The table lists this clone with a few counts. V gene TRBV28 combines with J gene TRBJ1-1, with D possibly matching TRBD1 (5 bases). The CDR3 is 13 residues long. Germline lookup yields CDR1 MDHEN and CDR2 SYDVKM. Trimming pared 2 bases from V and 7 bases from J, leaving 11 bases between. CDR3 DNA: TGTGCCAGCAGTTTACCTAACAGGTATGAAGCTTTCTTT. Translation: CASSLPNRYEAFF.

The chain couples TRBV11-3 to TRBJ2-7; TRBD1 is a possible D gene (6 bases). Trimming shortened V by 3 bases and J by 6 bases, and 15 bases separated the two germline ends. This CDR3 is built from 14 residues. Looked up from germline, CDR1 is SGHNT and CDR2 is YENEEA. The CDR3 bases are TGTGCCAGCAGCTTTGGGGGCTTAACCTCCGAGCAGTACTTC. This translates into CASSFGGLTSEQYF.

The chain carries TRBV9 and TRBJ2-3; tentative D call: TRBD2 (7 bases). The CDR3 contains 16 residues. CDR1 SGDLS and CDR2 YYNGEE come from the germline V gene. Trimming cost V 0 bases and J 3 bases, with 14 bases left between them. The CDR3 region has the DNA TGTGCCAGCAGCGTAGCTTTCGGGGGGCCGACAGATACGCAGTATTTT. Translated, it gives CASSVAFGGPTDTQYF.